A single sample is the source of the 17 T cell receptor beta chains below, sequenced in a study of regulatory T cells in long-lasting Graves disease. Time point meaning: newly diagnosed GD, antithyroid drugs for less than 3 months. Extracted PBMC RNA gave rise to the TCR library. According to the study, TCR beta libraries were built with iRepertoire HTBI primers and CDR3-region Arm-PCR. TCRdb processed the multiplex PCR reads anew with MiXCR; each CDR3 protein has one entry. This sample carries around 500,000 distinct CDR3 sequences, about 13% of them seen once, and the ten largest clones take 8% to 10%. These records were also assigned to another study, of T cells in Graves' hyperthyroidism and ophthalmopathy.

The sample was peripheral blood mononuclear cells (PBMCs), taken at new diagnosis, from a patient treated with antithyroid drugs. Receptors were obtained from a young man with Graves disease.

A single count supports this clonotype. Here the CDR3 omits its conserved ending phenylalanine or tryptophan, so a read error is the likely source. No DNA is shown, since the ends of the CDR3 on it are uncertain; the CDR3 is the one TCRdb lists. The chain joins TRBV24-1 to TRBJ1-2; the D call TRBD1 from the table was never checked on the DNA. Looked up from germline, CDR1 is KGHDR and CDR2 is SFDVKD. The CDR3 contains 11 residues when both ends are counted. CDR3 sequence: CATSDFRQGRE.

In this sample, this clonotype turned up many times. This chain uses TRBV29-1 with TRBJ2-3; 8 bases line up with TRBD2. The germline V gene encodes CDR1 SQVTM and CDR2 ANQGSEA. The CDR3 has 14 residues. V dropped 8 bases and J dropped 4; count of bases not matched to a gene: 11. DNA for the CDR3: TGCAGCCCCAGGATAGCGGGACTCCCAGATACGCAGTATTTT. As protein: CSPRIAGLPDTQYF.

This clonotype was counted at least ten times. This chain connects TRBV13 to TRBJ2-7, with 9 bases aligning to TRBD2. The V segment lost 5 bases and the J segment 0 bases; nucleotides outside the gene matches: 8. The CDR3 has 16 amino acids. Germline assignment: CDR1 PRHDT and CDR2 FYEKMQ (reference sequence). CDR3: CASSPRAGGISYEQYF. The CDR3 DNA reads TGTGCCAGCAGCCCCCGAGCGGGAGGCATCTCCTACGAGCAGTACTTC.

This clonotype was counted ten times or more. The chain recombines TRBV28 with TRBJ2-3; D not certain. The V gene lost 6 bases and the J gene lost 5 bases, with 9 bases spanning the gap. This CDR3 is built from 12 residues. CDR1 and CDR2 from the germline V gene are MDHEN and SYDVKM. CDR3 protein: CASSSTGDTQYF. The CDR3, as DNA: TGTGCCAGCAGCAGCACCGGAGATACGCAGTATTTT.

This clonotype was recorded many times. The J gene is TRBJ1-1, the V gene TRBV6-5, with 7 bases aligning to TRBD1. The length of the CDR3 is 15 residues. Per germline, CDR1 MNHEY and CDR2 SVGAGI. V lost 2 bases to trimming and J lost 0 bases; unmatched junction nucleotides: 3. The DNA for the CDR3 is TGTGCCAGCAGTTACCTGGACAGGTTGAACACTGAAGCTTTCTTT. Translation: CASSYLDRLNTEAFF.

This clonotype has a count of ten or more. The V and J genes are TRBV5-5 and TRBJ2-5; D call uncertain. This CDR3 is 15 amino acids long. From germline, CDR1 is SGHKS and CDR2 YYEKEE (reference sequence). V lost 0 bases and J lost 2, with 11 bases in between. The CDR3 DNA is TGTGCCAGCAGCTTGGGAGGAACCTATCAAGAGACCCAGTACTTC. This gives the protein CASSLGGTYQETQYF. The full variable domain, with the rest looked up from reference TRBV5-5 and TRBJ2-5, is DAGVTQSPTHLIKTRGQQVTLRCSPISGHKSVSWYQQVLGQGPQFIFQYYEKEERGRGNFPDRFSARQFPNYSSELNVNALLLGDSALYLCASSLGGTYQETQYFGPGTRLLVL.

This clonotype was recorded a few times. The chain has TRBV15 and TRBJ2-1; D gene uncertain. The V and J ends lost 0 bases and 9 bases respectively, with 9 bases between them. This CDR3 comprises 13 residues. Germline-derived CDR1 and CDR2 are LNHNV and YYDKDF (reference sequence). This CDR3 reads CATSRDRRSEQFF. Here the CDR3 DNA reads TGTGCCACCAGCAGAGATAGGCGGAGTGAGCAGTTCTTC.

This clonotype occurred a few times. The chain employs TRBV15 and TRBJ2-2; D is perhaps TRBD2 (5 bases). V dropped 5 bases and J dropped 2 bases, with 15 bases sitting between them. This CDR3 has 16 residues. Per germline, CDR1 LNHNV and CDR2 YYDKDF (reference sequence). The CDR3 DNA sequence: TGTGCCACCAGCCGCAGGACTGTCCCCAACACCGGGGAGCTGTTTTTT. Translation: CATSRRTVPNTGELFF.

V is TRBV7-2 and J is TRBJ2-5, with D perhaps assigned TRBD1 or TRBD2 (5 bases each). The germline V and J ends were trimmed by 6 bases and 5 bases, with 13 bases remaining between them. In germline, CDR1 is SGHTA, CDR2 FQGNSA. The CDR3 covers 13 residues. The CDR3 DNA follows: TGTGCCAGCAGGTGGACACTAGGGGAGACCCAGTACTTC. As protein: CASRWTLGETQYF.

This clonotype was counted between two and nine times. The chain is built from TRBV30 and TRBJ2-7; 7 nucleotides agree with TRBD2. The CDR3 length is 13 residues. Unmatched junction bases numbered 12, after V lost 7 bases and J lost 6 bases. CDR1 is GTSNPN and CDR2 is SVGIG in the germline V gene (reference sequence). The CDR3 protein is CASESSGQTEQYF. In DNA, the CDR3 is TGTGCCTCAGAGTCTAGCGGTCAAACCGAGCAGTACTTC.

This clonotype was picked up many times. The chain carries TRBV5-1 and TRBJ2-7, with D possibly TRBD2 on 6 matching bases. Germline CDR1 and CDR2: SGHRS and YFSETQ. The CDR3 length is 13 residues. V lost 1 base and J 5 bases, leaving 10 bases between the germline ends. In DNA, the CDR3 is TGCGCCAGCAGCTTGTTCGGGAGCGACGAGCAGTACTTC. Its translation: CASSLFGSDEQYF.

Turning to this clonotype: This sequence may be a read error, since a much larger clone differs from it by one base. The chain couples TRBV7-2 to TRBJ2-7, with TRBD2 as a possible D gene (5 bases). The germline V gene has CDR1 SGHTA and CDR2 FQGNSA. The CDR3 runs to 13 residues. The CDR3 loop is CASNLARYPSAYF. CDR3 in DNA: TGTGCCAGCAACTTAGCGAGGTACCCCTCGGCGTACTTC.

This clonotype has more than one count but fewer than ten. The chain is built from TRBV20-1 and TRBJ1-1; 7 bases match TRBD1. CDR3 length: 16 amino acids. From germline, CDR1 is DFQATT and CDR2 SNEGSKA (reference sequence). After removal of 0 bases from V and 0 bases from J, the junction contained 7 bases not matched to a gene. The CDR3 loop reads CSAREGQLSMNTEAFF. In nucleotides, the CDR3 is TGCAGTGCTAGAGAGGGACAGTTATCTATGAACACTGAAGCTTTCTTT.

The chain links TRBV7-9 to TRBJ2-5; D is undetermined. There are 14 residues in the CDR3. In germline, CDR1 is SEHNR, CDR2 FQNEAQ (reference sequence). Trimming took 5 bases from V and 4 from J, leaving 14 bases between them. Here the CDR3 DNA reads TGTGCCAGCAGCCCGGGCGACGGATCAGAGACCCAGTACTTC. It encodes CASSPGDGSETQYF.

The rearrangement links TRBV3-1 to TRBJ1-5; 10 bases align to TRBD1. V was pared by 1 base and J by 8 bases, with 2 bases of the junction left unmatched. This CDR3 has 14 residues. Looked up from germline, CDR1 is LGHDT and CDR2 is YNNKEL (reference sequence). The CDR3 is CASSQGTGGKPQHF. The CDR3 DNA follows: TGTGCCAGCAGCCAAGGGACAGGGGGGAAGCCCCAGCATTTT.

The chain combines TRBV15 with TRBJ2-3, with D possibly TRBD2 on 5 matching bases. V lost 0 bases and J lost 6, with 13 bases in between. CDR1 and CDR2 from the germline V gene are LNHNV and YYDKDF (reference sequence). This CDR3 is built from 15 residues. The CDR3 here is CATSRDPDSSDTQYF. For the CDR3, the DNA is TGTGCCACCAGCAGAGACCCGGACTCTTCGGATACGCAGTATTTT.

The sample holds a few counts of this clonotype. CDR3 region: CASSPIWDRGLDTGELFF. CDR3 DNA: TGTGCCAGCAGCCCCATCTGGGACAGGGGGTTAGACACCGGGGAGCTGTTTTTT. The rearrangement links TRBV3-1 to TRBJ2-2; 11 bases match TRBD1. Germline assignment: CDR1 LGHDT and CDR2 YNNKEL (reference sequence). V shed 4 bases, J shed 3 bases, and the junction held 10 bases outside the gene matches. CDR3 size: 18 residues.